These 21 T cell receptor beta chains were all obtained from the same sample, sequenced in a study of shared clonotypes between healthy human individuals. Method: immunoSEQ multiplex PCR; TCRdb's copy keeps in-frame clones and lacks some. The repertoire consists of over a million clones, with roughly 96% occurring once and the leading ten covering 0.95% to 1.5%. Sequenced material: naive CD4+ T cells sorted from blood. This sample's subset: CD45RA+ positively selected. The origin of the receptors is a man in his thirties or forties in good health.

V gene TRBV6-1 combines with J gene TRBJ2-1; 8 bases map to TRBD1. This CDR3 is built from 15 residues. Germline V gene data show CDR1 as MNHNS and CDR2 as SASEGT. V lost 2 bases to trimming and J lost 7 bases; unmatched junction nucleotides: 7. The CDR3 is CASSERDRPFNEQFF. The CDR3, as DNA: TGTGCCAGCAGTGAACGGGACAGGCCTTTTAATGAGCAGTTCTTC.

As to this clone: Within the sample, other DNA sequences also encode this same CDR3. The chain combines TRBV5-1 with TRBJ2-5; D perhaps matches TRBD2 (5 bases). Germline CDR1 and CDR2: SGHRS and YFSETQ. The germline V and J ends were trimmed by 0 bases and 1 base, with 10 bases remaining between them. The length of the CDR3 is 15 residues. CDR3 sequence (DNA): TGCGCCAGCAGCTTGGGTCTAGCAGGCCAAGAGACCCAGTACTTC. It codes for CASSLGLAGQETQYF.

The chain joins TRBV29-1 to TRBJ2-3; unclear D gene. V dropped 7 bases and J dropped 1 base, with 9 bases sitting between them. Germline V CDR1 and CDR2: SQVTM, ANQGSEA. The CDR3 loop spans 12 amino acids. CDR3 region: CSGNGGTDTQYF. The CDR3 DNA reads TGCAGCGGGAATGGGGGCACAGATACGCAGTATTTT.

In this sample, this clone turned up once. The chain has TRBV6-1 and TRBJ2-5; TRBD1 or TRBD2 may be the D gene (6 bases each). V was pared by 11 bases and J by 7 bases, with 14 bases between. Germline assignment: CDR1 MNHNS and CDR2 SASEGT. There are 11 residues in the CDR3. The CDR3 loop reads CAGGGGATQYF. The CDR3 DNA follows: TGTGCCGGGGGCGGAGGGGCGACCCAGTACTTC.

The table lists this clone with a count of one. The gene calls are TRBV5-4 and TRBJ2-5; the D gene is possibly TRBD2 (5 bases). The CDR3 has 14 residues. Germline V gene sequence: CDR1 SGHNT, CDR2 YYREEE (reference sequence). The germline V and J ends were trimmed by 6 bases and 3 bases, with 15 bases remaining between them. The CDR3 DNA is TGTGCCAGCACCCGGGAAGTAGCCGAAGAGACCCAGTACTTC. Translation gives CASTREVAEETQYF. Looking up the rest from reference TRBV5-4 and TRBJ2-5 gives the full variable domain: ETGVTQSPTHLIKTRGQQVTLRCSSQSGHNTVSWYQQALGQGPQFIFQYYREEENGRGNFPPRFSGLQFPNYSSELNVNALELDDSALYLCASTREVAEETQYFGPGTRLLVL.

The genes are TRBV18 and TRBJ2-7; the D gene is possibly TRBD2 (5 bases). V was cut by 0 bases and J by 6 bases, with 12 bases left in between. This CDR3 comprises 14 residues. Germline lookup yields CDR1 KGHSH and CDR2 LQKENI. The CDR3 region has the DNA TGTGCCAGCTCACCACCGTACCGAGGGAGCGAGCAGTACTTC. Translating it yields CASSPPYRGSEQYF. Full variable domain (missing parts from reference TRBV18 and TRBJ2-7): NAGVMQNPRHLVRRRGQEARLRCSPMKGHSHVYWYRQLPEEGLKFMVYLQKENIIDESGMPKERFSAEFPKEGPSILRIQQVVRGDSAAYFCASSPPYRGSEQYFGPGTRLTVT.

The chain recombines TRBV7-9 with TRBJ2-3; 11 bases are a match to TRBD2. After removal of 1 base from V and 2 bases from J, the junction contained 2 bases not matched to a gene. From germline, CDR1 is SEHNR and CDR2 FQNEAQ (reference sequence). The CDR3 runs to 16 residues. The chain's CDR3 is CASSLGLAGNTDTQYF. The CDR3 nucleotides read TGTGCCAGCAGCTTAGGACTAGCGGGGAACACAGATACGCAGTATTTT.

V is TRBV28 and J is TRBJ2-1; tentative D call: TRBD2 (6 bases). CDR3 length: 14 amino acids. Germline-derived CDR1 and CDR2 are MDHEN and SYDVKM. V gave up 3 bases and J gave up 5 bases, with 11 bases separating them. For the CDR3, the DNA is TGTGCCAGCAGTTTGTTGGGGGGAGACAATGAGCAGTTCTTC. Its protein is CASSLLGGDNEQFF. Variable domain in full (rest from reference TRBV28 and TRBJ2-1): DVKVTQSSRYLVKRTGEKVFLECVQDMDHENMFWYRQDPGLGLRLIYFSYDVKMKEKGDIPEGYSVSREKKERFSLILESASTNQTSMYLCASSLLGGDNEQFFGPGTRLTVL.

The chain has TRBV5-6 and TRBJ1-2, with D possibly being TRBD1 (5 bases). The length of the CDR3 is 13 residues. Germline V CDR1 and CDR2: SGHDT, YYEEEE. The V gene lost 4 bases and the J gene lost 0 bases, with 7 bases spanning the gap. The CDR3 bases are TGTGCCAGCAGCCAGGGAGCTAACTATGGCTACACCTTC. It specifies CASSQGANYGYTF.

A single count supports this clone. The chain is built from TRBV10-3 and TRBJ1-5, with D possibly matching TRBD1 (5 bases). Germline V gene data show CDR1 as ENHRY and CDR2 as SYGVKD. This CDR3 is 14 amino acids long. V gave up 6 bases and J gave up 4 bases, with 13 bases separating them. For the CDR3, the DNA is TGTGCCATCAGGTCCGGGGGTTTTAATCAGCCCCAGCATTTT. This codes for CAIRSGGFNQPQHF.

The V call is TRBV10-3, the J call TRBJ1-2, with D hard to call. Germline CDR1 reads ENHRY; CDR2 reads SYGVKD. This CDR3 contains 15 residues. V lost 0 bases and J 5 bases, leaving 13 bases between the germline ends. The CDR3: CAISESDVQNYGYTF. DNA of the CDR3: TGTGCCATCAGTGAGTCCGACGTACAGAATTATGGCTACACCTTC.

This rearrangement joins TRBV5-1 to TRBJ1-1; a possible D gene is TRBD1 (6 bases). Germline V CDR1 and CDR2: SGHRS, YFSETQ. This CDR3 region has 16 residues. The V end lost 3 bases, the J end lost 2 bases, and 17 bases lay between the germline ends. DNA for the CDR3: TGCGCCAGCAGCTGGGGGCTTCCGGGACCTAACACTGAAGCTTTCTTT. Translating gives CASSWGLPGPNTEAFF.

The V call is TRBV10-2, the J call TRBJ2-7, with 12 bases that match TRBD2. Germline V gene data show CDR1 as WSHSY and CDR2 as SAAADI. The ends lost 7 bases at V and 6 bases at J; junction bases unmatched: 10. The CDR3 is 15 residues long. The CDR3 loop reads CASKPTSGSKGEQYF. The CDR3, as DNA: TGCGCCAGCAAACCGACTAGCGGGAGTAAGGGCGAGCAGTACTTC.

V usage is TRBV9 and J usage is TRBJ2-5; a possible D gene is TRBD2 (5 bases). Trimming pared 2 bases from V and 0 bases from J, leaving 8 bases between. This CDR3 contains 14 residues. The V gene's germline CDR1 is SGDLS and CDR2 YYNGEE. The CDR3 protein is CASSVSGYQETQYF. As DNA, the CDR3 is TGTGCCAGCAGCGTGAGCGGTTACCAAGAGACCCAGTACTTC.

The CDR3 region is CASSKGPTPDTQYF. The CDR3 nucleotides are TGCGCCAGCAGCAAGGGACCTACTCCCGATACGCAGTATTTT. The V call is TRBV5-1, the J call TRBJ2-3; D possibly uses TRBD1 or TRBD2 (5 bases each). The CDR3 consists of 14 residues. V lost 4 bases, J lost 6 bases, and 15 bases lay in between. Germline lookup yields CDR1 SGHRS and CDR2 YFSETQ.

The CDR3 DNA sequence: TGCGCCAGCAGCTTGCGGCAGGGTCCTACCAATGAGCAGTTCTTC. It encodes CASSLRQGPTNEQFF. V gene TRBV5-1 combines with J gene TRBJ2-1; tentatively, D is TRBD1 (5 bases). The germline gives CDR1 SGHRS, CDR2 YFSETQ. The CDR3 is made up of 15 amino acids. The V gene lost 1 base and the J gene lost 6 bases, with 14 bases spanning the gap.

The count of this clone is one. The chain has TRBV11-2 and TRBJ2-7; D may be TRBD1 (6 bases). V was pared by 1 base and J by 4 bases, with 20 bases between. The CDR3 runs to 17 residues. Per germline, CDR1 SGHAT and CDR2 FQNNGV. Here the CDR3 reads CASSLATTGFRVYEQYF. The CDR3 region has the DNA TGTGCCAGCAGCTTAGCAACAACAGGGTTCAGGGTTTACGAGCAGTACTTC.

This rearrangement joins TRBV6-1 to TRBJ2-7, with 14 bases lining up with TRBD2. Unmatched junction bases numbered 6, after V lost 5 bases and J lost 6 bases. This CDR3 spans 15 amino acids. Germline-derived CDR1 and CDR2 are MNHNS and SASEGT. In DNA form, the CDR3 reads TGTGCCAGCAGTCCTGGACTAGCGGGAGGTTCCGAGCAGTACTTC. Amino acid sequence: CASSPGLAGGSEQYF.

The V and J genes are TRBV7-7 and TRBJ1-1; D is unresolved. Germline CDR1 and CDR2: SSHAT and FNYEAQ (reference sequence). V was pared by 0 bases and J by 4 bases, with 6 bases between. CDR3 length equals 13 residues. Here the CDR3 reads CASSLATGTEAFF. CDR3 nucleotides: TGTGCCAGCAGCTTAGCGACGGGCACTGAAGCTTTCTTT. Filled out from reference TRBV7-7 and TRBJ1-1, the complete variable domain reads GAGVSQSPRYKVTKRGQDVTLRCDPISSHATLYWYQQALGQGPEFLTYFNYEAQPDKSGLPSDRFSAERPEGSISTLTIQRTEQRDSAMYRCASSLATGTEAFFGQGTRLTVV.

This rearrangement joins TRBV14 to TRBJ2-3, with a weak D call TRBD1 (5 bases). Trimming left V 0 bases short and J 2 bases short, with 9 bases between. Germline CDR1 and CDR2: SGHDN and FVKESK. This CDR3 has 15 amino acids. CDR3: CASSQDYRTTDTQYF. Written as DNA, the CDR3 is TGTGCCAGCAGCCAAGACTACAGGACCACAGATACGCAGTATTTT.

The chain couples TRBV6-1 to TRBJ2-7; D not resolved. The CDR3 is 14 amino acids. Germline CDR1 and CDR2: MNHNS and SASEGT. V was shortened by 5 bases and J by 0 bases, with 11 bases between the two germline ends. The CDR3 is CASSPEPSSYEQYF. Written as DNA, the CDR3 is TGTGCCAGCAGTCCGGAACCGAGCTCCTACGAGCAGTACTTC.